This record covers a single TCR beta chain. The data originate from a study of blood T cell repertoires in COVID-19. This CDR3 spans 15 amino acids. This table comes from immunoSEQ multiplex PCR, and its TCRdb copy is limited to in-frame clones, with some not included. The data show 130,000 or so clones, 85% to 90% seen once. This TCR was recovered from a man aged 65-85 years with active COVID-19. The sequencing input was peripheral blood. The chain combines TRBV21-1 with TRBJ2-5; TRBD1 was called by the table and not checked on the DNA. TRBV21-1 is given as a pseudogene. The CDR3 nucleotides are TGTGCCAGCAGCAACCCGGGACAGGAGCAAGAGACCCAGTACTTC. This translates into CASSNPGQEQETQYF.